The present T cell receptor beta chain was sequenced within a study of CD8 T cells in ankylosing spondylitis. Libraries for TCR beta were made by quantitative 5'-RACE with molecular barcodes. TCRdb processed the 5' RACE reads anew with MiXCR; each CDR3 protein has one entry. This repertoire shows roughly 700,000 distinct CDR3 sequences, over 15% found once; its top ten account for around 19%. Study results and caveats: Several of the motif variants were reported before in synovial fluid and blood from reactive arthritis. Peripheral blood samples showed relatively rare disease-linked clones, and these clones were CD8+. Researchers reportedly found disease-linked clones significantly enriched in matched ankylosing spondylitis synovial fluid. Characteristic, it appeared, of ankylosing spondylitis blood was a TCR beta motif of several highly homologous variants.

This clonotype was detected ten times or more. Its antigen is unidentified. The source material was blood, either unsorted or a sorted T cell fraction (not recorded which). The sequence came from a male donor with ankylosing spondylitis.

CDR3: CASSLDQNIQYF. CDR3 sequence (DNA): TGTGCCAGCAGCTTGGACCAAAACATTCAGTACTTC. The rearrangement uses TRBV7-9 and TRBJ2-4; no clear D gene. Germline V gene lookup returns CDR1 SEHNR and CDR2 FQNEAQ (reference sequence). The CDR3 runs to 12 residues. V shed 3 bases and J shed 5 bases, with 5 bases lying between them.